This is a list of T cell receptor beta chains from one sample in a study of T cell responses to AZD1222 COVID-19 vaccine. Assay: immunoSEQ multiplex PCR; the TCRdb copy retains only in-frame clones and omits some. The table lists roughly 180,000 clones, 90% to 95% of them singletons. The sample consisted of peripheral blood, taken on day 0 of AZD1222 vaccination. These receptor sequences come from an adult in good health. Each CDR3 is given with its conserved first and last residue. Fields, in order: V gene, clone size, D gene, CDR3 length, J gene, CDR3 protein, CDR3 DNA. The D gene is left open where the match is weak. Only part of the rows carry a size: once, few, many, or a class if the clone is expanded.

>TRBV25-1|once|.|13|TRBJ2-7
CASSEGQGGEQYF
TGTGCCAGCAGTGAAGGGCAGGGCGGCGAGCAGTACTTC
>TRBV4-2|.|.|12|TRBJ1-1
CASSQTGTEAFF
TGTGCCAGCAGCCAAACAGGGACTGAAGCTTTCTTT
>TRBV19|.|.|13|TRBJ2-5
CASSIDLGETQYF
TGTGCCAGTAGTATAGACCTAGGAGAGACCCAGTACTTC
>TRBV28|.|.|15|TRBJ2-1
CASRNSGSSYNEQFF
TGTGCCAGCAGGAATAGCGGAAGCTCCTACAATGAGCAGTTCTTC
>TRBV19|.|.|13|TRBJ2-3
CASTVGSTDTQYF
TGTGCCAGTACGGTGGGGAGCACAGATACGCAGTATTTT
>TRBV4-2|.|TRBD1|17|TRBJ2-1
CASSQGPTGPRYNEQFF
TGTGCCAGCAGCCAAGGACCGACAGGGCCCCGCTACAATGAGCAGTTCTTC
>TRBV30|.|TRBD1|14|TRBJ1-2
CAWSAGTGSYGYTF
TGTGCCTGGAGTGCCGGGACAGGGTCCTATGGCTACACCTTC
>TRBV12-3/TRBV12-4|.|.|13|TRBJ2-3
CACTMAHTDTQYF
TGTGCCTGCACCATGGCCCACACAGATACGCAGTATTTT
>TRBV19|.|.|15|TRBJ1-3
CASSRPPGAGNTIYF
TGTGCCAGTAGTAGGCCCCCAGGGGCTGGAAACACCATATATTTT
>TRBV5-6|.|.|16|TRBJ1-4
CASSLKVIRANEKLFF
TGTGCCAGCAGCTTGAAGGTTATTAGGGCTAATGAAAAACTGTTTTTT
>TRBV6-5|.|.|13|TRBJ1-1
CASRGHLGTEAFF
TGTGCCAGCAGAGGACACTTGGGAACTGAAGCTTTCTTT
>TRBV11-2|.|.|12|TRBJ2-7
CASSLLQYEQYF
TGTGCCAGCAGCTTATTACAGTACGAGCAGTACTTC
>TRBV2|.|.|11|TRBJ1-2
CASRDSYGYTF
TGTGCCAGCAGAGACAGCTATGGCTACACCTTC
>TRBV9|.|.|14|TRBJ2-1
CASSASGSYNEQFF
TGTGCCAGCAGCGCCTCAGGGAGCTACAATGAGCAGTTCTTC
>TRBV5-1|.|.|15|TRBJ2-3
CASSLEVVITDTQYF
TGCGCCAGCAGCTTGGAGGTGGTGATCACAGATACGCAGTATTTT
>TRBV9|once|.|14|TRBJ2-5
CASSYGQWQETQYF
TGTGCCAGCAGTTATGGACAGTGGCAAGAGACCCAGTACTTC
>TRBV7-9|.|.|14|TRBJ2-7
CASSPPKGWYEQYF
TGTGCCAGCAGCCCCCCTAAGGGCTGGTACGAGCAGTACTTC
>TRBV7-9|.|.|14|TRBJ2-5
CASSLASGWETQYF
TGTGCCAGCAGCTTAGCTAGCGGTTGGGAGACCCAGTACTTC
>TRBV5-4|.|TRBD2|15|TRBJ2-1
CASSLEAGMSNEQFF
TGTGCCAGCAGCTTGGAAGCGGGAATGTCCAATGAGCAGTTCTTC
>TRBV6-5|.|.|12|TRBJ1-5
CASRPTGQPQHF
TGTGCCAGCAGACCCACTGGGCAGCCCCAGCATTTT
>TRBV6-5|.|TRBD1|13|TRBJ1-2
CASGQDPNYGYTF
TGTGCCAGCGGACAGGACCCTAACTATGGCTACACCTTC
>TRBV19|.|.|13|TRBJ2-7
CASSITDSYEQYF
TGTGCCAGTAGTATAACGGACTCCTACGAGCAGTACTTC
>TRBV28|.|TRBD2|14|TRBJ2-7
CASSRGLAGVPQYF
TGTGCCAGCAGTAGAGGACTAGCGGGAGTTCCGCAGTACTTC
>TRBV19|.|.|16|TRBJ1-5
CASSISGTSGNQPQHF
TGTGCCAGTAGTATATCCGGCACGTCGGGCAATCAGCCCCAGCATTTT
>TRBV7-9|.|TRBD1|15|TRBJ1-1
CASIWGTGVNTEAFF
TGTGCCAGCATATGGGGGACAGGGGTGAACACTGAAGCTTTCTTT
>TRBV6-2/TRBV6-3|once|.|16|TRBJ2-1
CASSPQRGGGWNEQFF
TGTGCCAGCAGCCCCCAGCGAGGGGGAGGGTGGAATGAGCAGTTCTTC
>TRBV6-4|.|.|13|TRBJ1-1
CASSDPPNTEAFF
TGTGCCAGCAGTGACCCCCCGAACACTGAAGCTTTCTTT
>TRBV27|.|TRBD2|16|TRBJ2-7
CASSFAQGGITYEQYF
TGTGCCAGCAGTTTTGCGCAGGGAGGGATCACCTACGAGCAGTACTTC
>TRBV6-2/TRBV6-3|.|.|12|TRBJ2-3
CASSLSRDTQYF
TGTGCCAGCAGTTTAAGTAGAGATACGCAGTATTTT
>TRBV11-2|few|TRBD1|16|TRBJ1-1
CASSFGRGLMDTEAFF
TGTGCCAGCAGCTTTGGTAGGGGGCTAATGGACACTGAAGCTTTCTTT
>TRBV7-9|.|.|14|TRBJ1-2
CASSLGGEGRGYTF
TGTGCCAGCAGCTTAGGGGGAGAGGGCCGAGGCTACACCTTC
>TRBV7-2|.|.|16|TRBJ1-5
CASSLGRGRNNQPQHF
TGTGCCAGCAGCTTAGGCAGGGGTAGGAACAATCAGCCCCAGCATTTT
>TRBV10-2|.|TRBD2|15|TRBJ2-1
CASSGLAGTYNEQFF
TGCGCCAGCAGCGGACTAGCGGGAACCTACAATGAGCAGTTCTTC
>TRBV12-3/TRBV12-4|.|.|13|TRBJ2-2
CASSFTNTGELFF
TGTGCCAGCAGTTTTACGAACACCGGGGAGCTGTTTTTT
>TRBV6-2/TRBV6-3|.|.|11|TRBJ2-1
CASSYLDEQFF
TGTGCCAGCAGTTATTTGGATGAGCAGTTCTTC
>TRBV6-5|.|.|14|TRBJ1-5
CASRAGTVNQPQHF
TGTGCCAGCAGAGCCGGGACCGTTAATCAGCCCCAGCATTTT
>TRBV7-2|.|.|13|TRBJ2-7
CASSLTIGYEQYF
TGTGCCAGCAGCTTGACGATCGGGTACGAGCAGTACTTC
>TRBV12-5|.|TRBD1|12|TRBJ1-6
CASGTGDSPLHF
TGTGCTAGTGGTACAGGGGATTCACCCCTCCACTTT
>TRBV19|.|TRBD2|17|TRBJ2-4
CASSPGGVNLAKNIQYF
TGTGCCAGTAGCCCCGGGGGGGTAAACCTAGCCAAAAACATTCAGTACTTC
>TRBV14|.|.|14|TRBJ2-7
CASSQDLRVGEQYF
TGTGCCAGCAGCCAAGATTTACGGGTGGGCGAGCAGTACTTC
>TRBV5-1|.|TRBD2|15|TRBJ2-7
CASSLVGSGSYEQYF
TGCGCCAGCAGCTTGGTCGGTAGCGGGAGCTACGAGCAGTACTTC
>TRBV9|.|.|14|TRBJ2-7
CASSAWTDSYEQYF
TGTGCCAGCAGCGCATGGACAGACTCCTACGAGCAGTACTTC